The text below deals with one TCR beta chain. Germline V gene lookup returns CDR1 SEHNR and CDR2 FQNEAQ (reference sequence). The CDR3 is 13 residues long. The V gene lost 2 bases and the J gene lost 3 bases, with 7 bases spanning the gap. This record comes from a study of technical replicates of blood from several donors. The assay was immunoSEQ multiplex PCR, and TCRdb's table has in-frame clones only and misses some. The table records about 79,000 clones, about 91% of them present only once. The receptor was derived from a human donor in good health. Some clones in this sample may be carry-over from other donors' samples. The chain links TRBV7-9 to TRBJ1-2; D unclear. The sample consisted of T cells isolated from PBMCs. The CDR3: CASSLFTDYGYTF. CDR3 bases: TGTGCCAGCAGCTTATTCACGGACTATGGCTACACCTTC.